This T cell receptor beta chain was documented in a study of identical twins. Overall study results and limits: It was possible that invariant MAIT and iNKT cells partly confounded the zero-insertion analyses. The study drew conclusions from cross-sectional statistical analysis, not from following the same donors.

The CDR3 sequence is 15 residues long. Germline loops: CDR1 MGHDK, CDR2 SYGVNS. V dropped 4 bases and J dropped 1 base, with 13 bases sitting between them. Of note for this clonotype: Antigen unknown.

Template switching, a step in the protocol, added a universal primer site, and cDNA carried unique molecular identifiers. TCRdb itself ran the 5' RACE reads through MiXCR, one entry per CDR3 protein. The data contain around 1.7 million distinct CDR3 sequences, around 33% of them singletons. Healthy Caucasians were all of the donors. This sequence was found in a newborn girl in good health. The specimen was cord blood. The genes are TRBV25-1 and TRBJ1-1, with D tentatively TRBD1 (5 bases). CDR3 region: CASSAYPGQNTEAFF. DNA of the CDR3: TGTGCCAGCAGTGCCTATCCCGGACAGAACACTGAAGCTTTCTTT.